This entry is about one T cell receptor (beta chain). Between the trimmed V and J ends, which lost 4 bases and 2 bases, there was a span of 12 bases. Per the germline V gene, CDR1 is MNHEY and CDR2 is SVGEGT. The CDR3 spans 15 residues. This record comes from a study of blood T cell repertoires in COVID-19. Study in general: Acute-phase and convalescent COVID-19 samples originated in the United States, Italy and Spain. T cells, B-cell-depleted T cells, or PBMCs supplied cDNA or gDNA.

Repertoires were generated with immunoSEQ multiplex PCR, while TCRdb's copy carries only in-frame clones and drops some. Among roughly 99,000 clones listed, roughly 83% were seen once. The sequenced material came from peripheral blood. The chain joins TRBV6-2 or TRBV6-3 to TRBJ2-1; D remains ambiguous. This receptor was taken from a human donor in a cohort sampled during active COVID-19. CDR3: CASSSIQATYNEQFF. DNA for the CDR3: TGTGCCAGCAGTTCTATCCAGGCAACCTACAATGAGCAGTTCTTC.